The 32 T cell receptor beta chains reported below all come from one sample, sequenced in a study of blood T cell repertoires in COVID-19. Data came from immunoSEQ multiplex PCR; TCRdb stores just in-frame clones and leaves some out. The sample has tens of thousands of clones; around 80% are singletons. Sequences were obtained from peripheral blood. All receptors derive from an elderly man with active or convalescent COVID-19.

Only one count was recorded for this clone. CDR3: CASSFVAGNEQFF. In DNA form, the CDR3 reads TGTGCCAGCAGTTTTGTGGCAGGCAATGAGCAGTTCTTC. This sequence joins TRBV27 and TRBJ2-1; D not certain. Germline V gives CDR1 MNHEY, CDR2 SMNVEV (reference sequence). The CDR3 is 13 amino acids. Trimming removed 3 bases from V and 6 bases from J, with 9 bases in between.

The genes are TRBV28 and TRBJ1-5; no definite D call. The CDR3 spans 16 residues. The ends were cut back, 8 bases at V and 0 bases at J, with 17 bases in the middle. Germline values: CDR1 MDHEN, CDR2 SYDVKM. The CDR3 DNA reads TGTGCCAGCCCTTTTTTGAGGAGTTTTAGCAATCAGCCCCAGCATTTT. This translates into CASPFLRSFSNQPQHF.

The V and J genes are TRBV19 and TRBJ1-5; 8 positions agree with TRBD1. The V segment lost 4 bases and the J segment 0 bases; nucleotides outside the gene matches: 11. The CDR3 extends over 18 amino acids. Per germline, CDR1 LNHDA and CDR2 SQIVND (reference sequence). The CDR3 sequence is CASSTVTGDLYSNQPQHF. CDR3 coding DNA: TGTGCCAGTAGTACGGTGACAGGGGACCTTTATAGCAATCAGCCCCAGCATTTT.

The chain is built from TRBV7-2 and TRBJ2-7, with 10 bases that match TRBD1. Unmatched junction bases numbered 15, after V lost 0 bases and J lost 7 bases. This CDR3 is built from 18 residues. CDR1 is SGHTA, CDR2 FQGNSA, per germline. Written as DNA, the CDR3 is TGTGCCAGCAGCTTAGCTGGGGGTGGGGGACAGGGGTCCCGGGAGCAGTACTTC. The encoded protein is CASSLAGGGGQGSREQYF.

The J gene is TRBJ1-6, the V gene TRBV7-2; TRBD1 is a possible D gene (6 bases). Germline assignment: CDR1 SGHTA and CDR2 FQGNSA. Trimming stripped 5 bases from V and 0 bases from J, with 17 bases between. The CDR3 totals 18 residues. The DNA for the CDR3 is TGTGCCAGCAGCATCGGGACAAAGAAAGTCTCCTATAATTCACCCCTCCACTTT. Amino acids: CASSIGTKKVSYNSPLHF.

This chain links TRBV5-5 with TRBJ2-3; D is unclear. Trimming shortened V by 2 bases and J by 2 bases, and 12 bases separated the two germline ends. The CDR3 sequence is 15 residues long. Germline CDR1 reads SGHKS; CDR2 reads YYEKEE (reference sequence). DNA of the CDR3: TGTGCCAGCAGCTTTCCCATAGCAGACACAGATACGCAGTATTTT. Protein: CASSFPIADTDTQYF.

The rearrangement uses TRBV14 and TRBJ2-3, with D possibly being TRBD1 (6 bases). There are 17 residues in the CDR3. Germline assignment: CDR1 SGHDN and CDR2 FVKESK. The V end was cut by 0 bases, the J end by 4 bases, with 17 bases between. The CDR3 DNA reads TGTGCCAGCAGCCAAGATCGTTACAGGGCATTACCAGATACGCAGTATTTT. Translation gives CASSQDRYRALPDTQYF.

CDR3 amino acids: CAWSPSGNTIYF. As DNA, the CDR3 is TGTGCCTGGAGTCCTTCTGGAAACACCATATATTTT. This chain connects TRBV30 to TRBJ1-3; no clear D gene. This CDR3 has 12 amino acids. From germline, CDR1 is GTSNPN and CDR2 SVGIG (reference sequence). V was shortened by 2 bases and J by 1 base, with 3 bases between the two germline ends.

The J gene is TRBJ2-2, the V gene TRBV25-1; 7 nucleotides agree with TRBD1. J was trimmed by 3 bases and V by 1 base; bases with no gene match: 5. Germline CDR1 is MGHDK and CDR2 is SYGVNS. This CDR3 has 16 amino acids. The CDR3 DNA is TGTGCCAGCAGTGAATTCGGGACAGACGACACCGGGGAGCTGTTTTTT. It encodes CASSEFGTDDTGELFF.

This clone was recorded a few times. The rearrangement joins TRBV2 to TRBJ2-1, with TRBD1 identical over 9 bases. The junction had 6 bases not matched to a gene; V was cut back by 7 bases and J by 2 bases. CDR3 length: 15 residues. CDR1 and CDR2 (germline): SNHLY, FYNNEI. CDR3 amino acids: CASKRTGAAYNEQFF. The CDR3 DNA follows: TGTGCCAGCAAGCGGACAGGGGCTGCCTACAATGAGCAGTTCTTC.

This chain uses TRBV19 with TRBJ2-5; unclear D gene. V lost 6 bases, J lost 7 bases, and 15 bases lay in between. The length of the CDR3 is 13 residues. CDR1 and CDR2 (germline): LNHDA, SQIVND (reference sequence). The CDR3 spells CASSPLLSGTQYF. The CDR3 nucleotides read TGTGCCAGTAGCCCTCTCCTCTCAGGGACCCAGTACTTC.

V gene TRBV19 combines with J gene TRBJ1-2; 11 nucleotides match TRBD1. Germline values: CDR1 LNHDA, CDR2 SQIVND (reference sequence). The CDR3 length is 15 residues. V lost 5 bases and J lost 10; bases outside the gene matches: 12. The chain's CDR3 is CASSPPGQGGISYTF. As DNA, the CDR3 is TGTGCCAGTAGTCCTCCGGGACAGGGGGGGATTTCCTACACCTTC.

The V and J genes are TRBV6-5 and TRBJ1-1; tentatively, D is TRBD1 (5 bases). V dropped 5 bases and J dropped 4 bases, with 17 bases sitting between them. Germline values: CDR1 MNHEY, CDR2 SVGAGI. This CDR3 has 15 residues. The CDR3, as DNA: TGTGCCAGCAGTCACAAGGACATCGGGGGCACTGAAGCTTTCTTT. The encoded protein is CASSHKDIGGTEAFF.

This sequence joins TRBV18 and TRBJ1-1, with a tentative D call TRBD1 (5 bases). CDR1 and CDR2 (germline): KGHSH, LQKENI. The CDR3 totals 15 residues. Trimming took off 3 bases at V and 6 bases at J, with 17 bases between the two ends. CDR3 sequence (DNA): TGTGCCAGCTCACCGTCGGCAGGGAGGTTCGCTGAAGCTTTCTTT. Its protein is CASSPSAGRFAEAFF. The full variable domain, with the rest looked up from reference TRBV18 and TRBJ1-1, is NAGVMQNPRHLVRRRGQEARLRCSPMKGHSHVYWYRQLPEEGLKFMVYLQKENIIDESGMPKERFSAEFPKEGPSILRIQQVVRGDSAAYFCASSPSAGRFAEAFFGQGTRLTVV.

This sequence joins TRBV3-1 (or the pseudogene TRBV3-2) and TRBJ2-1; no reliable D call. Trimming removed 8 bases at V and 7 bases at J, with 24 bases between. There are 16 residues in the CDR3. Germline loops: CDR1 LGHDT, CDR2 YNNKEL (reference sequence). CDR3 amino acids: CASAGWRSSFTNEQFF. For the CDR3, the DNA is TGTGCCAGCGCCGGCTGGCGGTCCTCTTTCACAAATGAGCAGTTCTTC.

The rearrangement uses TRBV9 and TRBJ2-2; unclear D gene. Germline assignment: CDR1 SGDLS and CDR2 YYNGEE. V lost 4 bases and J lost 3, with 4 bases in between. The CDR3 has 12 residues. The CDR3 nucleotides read TGTGCCAGCAGCCCCGACACCGGGGAGCTGTTTTTT. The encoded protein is CASSPDTGELFF. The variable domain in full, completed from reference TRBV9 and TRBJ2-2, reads DSGVTQTPKHLITATGQRVTLRCSPRSGDLSVYWYQQSLDQGLQFLIQYYNGEERAKGNILERFSAQQFPDLHSELNLSSLELGDSALYFCASSPDTGELFFGEGSRLTVL.

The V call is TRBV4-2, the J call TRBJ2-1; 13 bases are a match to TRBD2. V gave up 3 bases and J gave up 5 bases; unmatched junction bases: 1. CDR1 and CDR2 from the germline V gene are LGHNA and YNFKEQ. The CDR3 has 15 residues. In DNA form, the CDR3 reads TGTGCCAGCAGCCAGGGGACTAGCGGGGACAATGAGCAGTTCTTC. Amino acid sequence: CASSQGTSGDNEQFF.

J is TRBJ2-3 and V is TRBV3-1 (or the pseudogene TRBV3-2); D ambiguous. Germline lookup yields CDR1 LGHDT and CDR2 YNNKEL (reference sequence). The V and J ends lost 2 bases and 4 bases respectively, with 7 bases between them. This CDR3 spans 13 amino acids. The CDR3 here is CASSQQMADTQYF. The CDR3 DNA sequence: TGTGCCAGCAGCCAACAGATGGCAGATACGCAGTATTTT.

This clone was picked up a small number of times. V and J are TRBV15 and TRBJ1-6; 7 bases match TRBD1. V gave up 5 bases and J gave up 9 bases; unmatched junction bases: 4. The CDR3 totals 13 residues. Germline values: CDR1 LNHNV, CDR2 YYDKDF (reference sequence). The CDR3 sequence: CATSRQGSSPLHF. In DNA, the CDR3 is TGTGCCACCAGCCGACAGGGAAGTTCACCCCTCCACTTT.

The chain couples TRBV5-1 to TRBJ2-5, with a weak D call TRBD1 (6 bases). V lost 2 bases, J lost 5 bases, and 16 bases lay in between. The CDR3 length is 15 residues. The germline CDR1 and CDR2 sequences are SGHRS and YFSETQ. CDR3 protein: CASSLRSLTGETQYF. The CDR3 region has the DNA TGCGCCAGCAGCTTAAGGTCACTTACAGGGGAGACCCAGTACTTC.

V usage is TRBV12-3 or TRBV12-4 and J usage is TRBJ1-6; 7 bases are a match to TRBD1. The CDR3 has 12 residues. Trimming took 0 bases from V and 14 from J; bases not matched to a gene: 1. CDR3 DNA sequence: TGTGCCAGCAGTTTAGCGGACAGGACCCTCCACTTT. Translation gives CASSLADRTLHF.

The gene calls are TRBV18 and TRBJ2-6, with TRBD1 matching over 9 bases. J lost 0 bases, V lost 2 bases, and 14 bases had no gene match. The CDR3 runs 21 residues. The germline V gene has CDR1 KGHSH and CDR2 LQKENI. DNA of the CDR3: TGTGCCAGCTCACCAGCGTGGGATGGGACAGGGTACAGCTCTGGGGCCAACGTCCTGACTTTC. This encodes CASSPAWDGTGYSSGANVLTF.

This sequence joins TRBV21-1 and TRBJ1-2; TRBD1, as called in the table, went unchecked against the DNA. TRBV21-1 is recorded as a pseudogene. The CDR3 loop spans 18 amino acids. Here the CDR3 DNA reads TGTGCCAGCAGCCTTCCCGGGACCCAGGGGAAGGCTAACTATGGCTACACCTTC. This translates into CASSLPGTQGKANYGYTF.

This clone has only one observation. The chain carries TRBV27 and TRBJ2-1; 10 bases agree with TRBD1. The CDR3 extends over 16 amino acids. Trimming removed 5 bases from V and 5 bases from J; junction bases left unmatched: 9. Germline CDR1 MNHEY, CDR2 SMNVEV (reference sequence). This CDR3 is CASSTTGTGAHNEQFF. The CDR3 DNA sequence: TGTGCCAGCAGTACAACCGGGACAGGGGCCCACAATGAGCAGTTCTTC.

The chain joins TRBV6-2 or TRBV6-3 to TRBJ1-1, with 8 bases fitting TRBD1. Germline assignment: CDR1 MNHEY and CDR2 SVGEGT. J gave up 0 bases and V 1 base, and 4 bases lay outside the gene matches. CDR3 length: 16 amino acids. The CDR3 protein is CASSYFQDRVNTEAFF. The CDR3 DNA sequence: TGTGCCAGCAGTTACTTCCAGGACAGGGTGAACACTGAAGCTTTCTTT.

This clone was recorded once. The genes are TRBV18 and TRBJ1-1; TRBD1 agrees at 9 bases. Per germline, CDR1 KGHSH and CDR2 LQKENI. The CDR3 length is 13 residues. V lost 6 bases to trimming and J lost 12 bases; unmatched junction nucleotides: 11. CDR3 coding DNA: TGTGCCAGCTCCCTGGGACAGGGTTCTTTGTCTTTCTTT. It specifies CASSLGQGSLSFF.

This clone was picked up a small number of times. CDR3 nucleotides: TGCGCCAGCAGCTTGTTCGCTCCGGGACAGGGTTCGGGCGGGGAGCTGTTTTTT. This codes for CASSLFAPGQGSGGELFF. The chain recombines TRBV5-1 with TRBJ2-2; 9 bases match TRBD1. V lost 1 base and J lost 7; bases outside the gene matches: 14. Germline CDR1 and CDR2: SGHRS and YFSETQ. The CDR3 totals 18 residues.

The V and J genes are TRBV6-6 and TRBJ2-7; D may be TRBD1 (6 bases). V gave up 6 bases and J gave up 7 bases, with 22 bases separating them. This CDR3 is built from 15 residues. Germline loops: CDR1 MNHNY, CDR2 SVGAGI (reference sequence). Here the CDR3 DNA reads TGTGCCAGCAGGAACCGGGACATCAATACTAAGGAGCAGTACTTC. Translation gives CASRNRDINTKEQYF.

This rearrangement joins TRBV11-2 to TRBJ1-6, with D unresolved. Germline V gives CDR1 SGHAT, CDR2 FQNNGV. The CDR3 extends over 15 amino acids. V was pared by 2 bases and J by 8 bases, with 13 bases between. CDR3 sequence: CASSLRGRMDSPLHF. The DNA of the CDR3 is TGTGCCAGCAGCTTAAGAGGGCGTATGGATTCACCCCTCCACTTT.

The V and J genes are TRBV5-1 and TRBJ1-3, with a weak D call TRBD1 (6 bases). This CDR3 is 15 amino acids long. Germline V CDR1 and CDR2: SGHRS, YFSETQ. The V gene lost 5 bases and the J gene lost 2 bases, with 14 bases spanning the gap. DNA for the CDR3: TGCGCCAGCAGTGCGGGGGGCCAAACTGGAAACACCATATATTTT. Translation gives CASSAGGQTGNTIYF.

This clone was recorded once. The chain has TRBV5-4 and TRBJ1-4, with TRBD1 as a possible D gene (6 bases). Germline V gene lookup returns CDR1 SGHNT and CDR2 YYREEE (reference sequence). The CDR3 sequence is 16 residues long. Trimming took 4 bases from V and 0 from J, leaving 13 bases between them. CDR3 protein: CASSPQGTTTNEKLFF. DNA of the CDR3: TGTGCCAGCAGCCCTCAGGGGACAACAACTAATGAAAAACTGTTTTTT. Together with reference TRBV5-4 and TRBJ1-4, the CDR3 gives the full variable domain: ETGVTQSPTHLIKTRGQQVTLRCSSQSGHNTVSWYQQALGQGPQFIFQYYREEENGRGNFPPRFSGLQFPNYSSELNVNALELDDSALYLCASSPQGTTTNEKLFFGSGTQLSVL.

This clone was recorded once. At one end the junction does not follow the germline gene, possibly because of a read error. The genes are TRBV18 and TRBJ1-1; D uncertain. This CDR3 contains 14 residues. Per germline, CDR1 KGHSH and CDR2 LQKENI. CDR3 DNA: TGTGCCAGCTCTCCACCCTACAGAGACACTGAAGCTTTCTTT. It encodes CASSPPYRDTEAFF.